One sample yielded the 32 T cell receptor beta chains listed below, sequenced in a study of blood T cell repertoires in COVID-19 (dated by TCRdb to 2019 to 2021). The library came from the immunoSEQ multiplex PCR assay. TCRdb obtained this table from immuneACCESS and retained in-frame rearrangements with V and J assigned. These tables miss some clones; where compared with another copy, unresolved V genes account for less than half of the shortfall, and the remainder is unexplained. This sample holds about 400,000 clones; 75% to 90% were observed only once. About 1.5% of the sample goes to the ten largest clones. Sequenced material: peripheral blood. The receptors were sampled from a woman aged 25 to 45 with active or convalescent COVID-19.

This clone was recorded once. The identical CDR3 is also encoded by other nucleotide sequences in the sample. The chain carries TRBV24-1 and TRBJ2-7; 8 bases align to TRBD1. V lost 4 bases to trimming and J lost 5 bases; unmatched junction nucleotides: 6. Germline loops: CDR1 KGHDR, CDR2 SFDVKD. The CDR3 has 14 residues. This chain's CDR3 is CATSDPGQGNEQYF. In DNA form, the CDR3 reads TGTGCCACCAGTGACCCCGGACAGGGCAACGAGCAGTACTTC.

This clone occurred once. The chain carries TRBV19 and TRBJ1-1; TRBD1 agrees at 10 bases. V lost 1 base, J lost 4 bases, and 3 bases stayed unmatched. This CDR3 comprises 15 residues. Germline values: CDR1 LNHDA, CDR2 SQIVND (reference sequence). The CDR3 sequence: CASSIGTGGSTEAFF. For the CDR3, the DNA is TGTGCCAGTAGTATAGGGACAGGGGGTAGCACTGAAGCTTTCTTT.

The chain is built from TRBV6-1 and TRBJ2-6; D may be TRBD1 (5 bases). Trimming cost V 2 bases and J 1 base, with 12 bases left between them. Germline assignment: CDR1 MNHNS and CDR2 SASEGT. The CDR3 runs to 17 residues. Written as DNA, the CDR3 is TGTGCCAGCAGTGAAAGGGGCTTACGGTCTGGGGCCAACGTCCTGACTTTC. Its translation: CASSERGLRSGANVLTF.

This clone was found once. The genes are TRBV5-1 and TRBJ1-1; 9 nucleotides line up with TRBD1. V lost 4 bases, J lost 1 base, and 8 bases stayed unmatched. The CDR3 loop spans 16 amino acids. The germline V gene has CDR1 SGHRS and CDR2 YFSETQ. In DNA form, the CDR3 reads TGCGCCAGCAGCCCATGGGGACAGGGTGGGAACACTGAAGCTTTCTTT. It specifies CASSPWGQGGNTEAFF.

This clone was counted once. The gene calls are TRBV30 and TRBJ2-7, with 9 bases lining up with TRBD1. J lost 3 bases, V lost 3 bases, and 9 bases had no gene match. The germline gives CDR1 GTSNPN, CDR2 SVGIG (reference sequence). The CDR3 is 15 residues long. CDR3 sequence: CAWRAWDREDYEQYF. CDR3 in DNA: TGTGCCTGGAGAGCTTGGGACAGGGAAGACTACGAGCAGTACTTC.

The rearrangement uses TRBV19 and TRBJ2-5; 7 bases agree with TRBD1. After removal of 4 bases from V and 4 bases from J, the junction contained 6 bases not matched to a gene. This CDR3 contains 14 residues. CDR1 is LNHDA and CDR2 is SQIVND in the germline V gene (reference sequence). The CDR3 region is CASSTTGVRETQYF. In DNA, the CDR3 is TGTGCCAGTAGTACCACAGGGGTACGAGAGACCCAGTACTTC.

The chain has TRBV21-1 and TRBJ1-2; the listed D gene, TRBD1, was not tested against the DNA. TRBV21-1 is recorded as a pseudogene. The CDR3 runs to 12 residues. The CDR3 coding sequence is TGTGCCATCCGGGACAGGGGTTATGGCTACACCTTC. Residues: CAIRDRGYGYTF.

Remarks on this clone: Other DNA sequences in this sample translate to the same CDR3. V gene TRBV30 combines with J gene TRBJ1-4; D gene ambiguous. Deletions cut 1 base from V and 4 bases from J, with 7 bases between. CDR3 length equals 13 residues. Germline loops: CDR1 GTSNPN, CDR2 SVGIG (reference sequence). For the CDR3, the DNA is TGTGCCTGGAGTGGTCAGATTAATGAAAAACTGTTTTTT. Translation: CAWSGQINEKLFF.

The chain carries TRBV10-3 and TRBJ1-1, with 9 bases fitting TRBD1. The V gene end was trimmed by 6 bases and the J gene end by 1 base; junction bases not matched to a gene: 3. CDR1 is ENHRY, CDR2 SYGVKD, per germline. The CDR3 loop spans 14 amino acids. The CDR3, as DNA: TGTGCCATCAGGAGGACAGGGGAGAACACTGAAGCTTTCTTT. Its protein product is CAIRRTGENTEAFF.

This chain links TRBV19 with TRBJ1-3; D is unclear. The CDR3 is 16 amino acids. V shed 0 bases and J shed 0 bases, with 9 bases lying between them. The V gene's germline CDR1 is LNHDA and CDR2 SQIVND (reference sequence). The CDR3 here is CASSIDSDYSGNTIYF. The DNA for the CDR3 is TGTGCCAGTAGTATAGACAGCGATTACTCTGGAAACACCATATATTTT.

This chain links TRBV3-1 (or the pseudogene TRBV3-2) with TRBJ1-5; D gene uncertain. The CDR3 runs 13 residues. Between the trimmed V and J ends, which lost 5 bases and 5 bases, there was a span of 10 bases. Per germline, CDR1 LGHDT and CDR2 YNNKEL (reference sequence). CDR3 sequence: CASSVESDQPQHF. The DNA for the CDR3 is TGTGCCAGCAGCGTCGAATCGGATCAGCCCCAGCATTTT.

The chain is built from TRBV2 and TRBJ1-2; D uncertain. This CDR3 has 15 amino acids. Germline values: CDR1 SNHLY, CDR2 FYNNEI. Trimming cost V 4 bases and J 2 bases, with 14 bases left between them. Here the CDR3 DNA reads TGTGCCAGCAGTGCGGTAGCAATTTCAAACTATGGCTACACCTTC. It yields the protein CASSAVAISNYGYTF.

The rearrangement joins TRBV11-2 to TRBJ2-5, with D uncertain. V shed 1 base and J shed 1 base, with 4 bases lying between them. Germline-derived CDR1 and CDR2 are SGHAT and FQNNGV. The CDR3 contains 13 residues. Here the CDR3 reads CASSLAPQETQYF. CDR3 bases: TGTGCCAGCAGCTTAGCTCCCCAAGAGACCCAGTACTTC.

This chain uses TRBV5-1 with TRBJ2-1, with 15 bases fitting TRBD2. The V gene end was trimmed by 3 bases and the J gene end by 7 bases; junction bases not matched to a gene: 8. The CDR3 extends over 17 amino acids. Germline V lookup: CDR1 SGHRS, CDR2 YFSETQ. CDR3 in DNA: TGCGCCAGCAGCTCGGGACTAGCGGGGGGTCCCGGTAATGAGCAGTTCTTC. It specifies CASSSGLAGGPGNEQFF.

As to this clone: The same CDR3 is also encoded by other DNA sequences in this sample. The J gene is TRBJ2-5, the V gene TRBV4-1, with 7 bases identical to TRBD1. The CDR3 consists of 14 residues. CDR1 is MGHRA and CDR2 is YSYEKL in the germline V gene. The V segment lost 4 bases and the J segment 2 bases; nucleotides outside the gene matches: 4. CDR3 nucleotide sequence: TGCGCCAGCAGCCCCCGGGACAGTCAAGAGACCCAGTACTTC. Translating it yields CASSPRDSQETQYF.

In this sample, this clone turned up many times. The chain joins TRBV6-2 or TRBV6-3 to TRBJ2-7, with 10 bases lining up with TRBD2. V gave up 5 bases and J gave up 3 bases; unmatched junction bases: 10. The CDR3 totals 16 residues. Germline assignment: CDR1 MNHEY and CDR2 SVGEGT. CDR3 DNA: TGTGCCAGCAGTACGGGCCCAGCGGGAGGGTACTACGAGCAGTACTTC. It codes for CASSTGPAGGYYEQYF.

This chain links TRBV4-1 with TRBJ1-5; D might be TRBD1 (5 bases). From germline, CDR1 is MGHRA and CDR2 YSYEKL. Trimming took 4 bases from V and 0 from J, leaving 16 bases between them. The CDR3 contains 17 residues. The CDR3 is CASSLSTQGDSNQPQHF. As DNA, the CDR3 is TGCGCCAGCAGCCTATCGACACAAGGGGATAGCAATCAGCCCCAGCATTTT.

V usage is TRBV12-3 or TRBV12-4 and J usage is TRBJ1-1; 8 bases align to TRBD1. V lost 6 bases to trimming and J lost 6 bases; unmatched junction nucleotides: 3. The CDR3 is made up of 12 amino acids. The chain's CDR3 is CASRLQGAEAFF. The CDR3 nucleotides are TGTGCCAGCAGACTACAGGGGGCTGAAGCTTTCTTT.

J is TRBJ1-1 and V is TRBV21-1; TRBD1 was called by the table and not checked on the DNA. TRBV21-1 is shown as a pseudogene. The CDR3 loop spans 13 amino acids. CDR3 nucleotide sequence: TGTGCCAGACCACAGGGGGCAGACACTGAAGCTTTCTTT. It encodes CARPQGADTEAFF.

The chain uses TRBV5-6 and TRBJ1-1; D remains unclear. The length of the CDR3 is 13 residues. Germline V gene data show CDR1 as SGHDT and CDR2 as YYEEEE. V lost 0 bases, J lost 4 bases, and 7 bases lay in between. The CDR3 sequence: CASSLGAGTEAFF. CDR3 DNA sequence: TGTGCCAGCAGCTTGGGGGCAGGCACTGAAGCTTTCTTT.

This clone showed up just once. V is TRBV6-5 and J is TRBJ1-1; the D is unclear. Germline V CDR1 and CDR2: MNHEY, SVGAGI. V dropped 2 bases and J dropped 2 bases, with 6 bases sitting between them. The CDR3 loop spans 13 amino acids. The CDR3 spells CASSYVVNTEAFF. CDR3 nucleotides: TGTGCCAGCAGTTACGTAGTAAACACTGAAGCTTTCTTT.

The rearrangement joins TRBV6-5 to TRBJ1-2, with D possibly matching TRBD1 (6 bases). Germline assignment: CDR1 MNHEY and CDR2 SVGAGI. This CDR3 region has 15 residues. Trimming pared 0 bases from V and 7 bases from J, leaving 15 bases between. In DNA, the CDR3 is TGTGCCAGCAGTTACTCGATGTCGACAGGCGGTGGCTACACCTTC. It codes for CASSYSMSTGGGYTF.

This sequence joins TRBV11-2 and TRBJ2-7, with TRBD2 as a possible D gene (6 bases). Germline V gene sequence: CDR1 SGHAT, CDR2 FQNNGV. CDR3 length: 14 amino acids. Deletions cut 5 bases from V and 7 bases from J, with 18 bases between. The CDR3 DNA follows: TGTGCCAGCAGCCCATGGGACTCCCGAAGGGAGCAGTACTTC. Its protein product is CASSPWDSRREQYF.

The chain couples TRBV5-1 to TRBJ2-3, with 8 bases aligning to TRBD2. Germline V gene data show CDR1 as SGHRS and CDR2 as YFSETQ. CDR3 length: 16 amino acids. The V gene end was trimmed by 0 bases and the J gene end by 4 bases; junction bases not matched to a gene: 7. Here the CDR3 reads CASSLGTSISSDTQYF. The CDR3, as DNA: TGCGCCAGCAGCTTGGGGACTAGCATCTCGTCAGATACGCAGTATTTT. Variable domain in full (rest from reference TRBV5-1 and TRBJ2-3): KAGVTQTPRYLIKTRGQQVTLSCSPISGHRSVSWYQQTPGQGLQFLFEYFSETQRNKGNFPGRFSGRQFSNSRSEMNVSTLELGDSALYLCASSLGTSISSDTQYFGPGTRLTVL.

The chain recombines TRBV5-1 with TRBJ1-3; possibly TRBD1 for D (5 bases). Germline V CDR1 and CDR2: SGHRS, YFSETQ. This CDR3 is 15 amino acids long. V gave up 7 bases and J gave up 2 bases, with 16 bases separating them. DNA for the CDR3: TGCGCCAGCTCGCGGGGGGATCAAACTGGAAACACCATATATTTT. Amino acids: CASSRGDQTGNTIYF.

This clone has just a few counts. This chain links TRBV10-2 with TRBJ1-1; D may be TRBD1 (5 bases). The CDR3 spans 14 residues. Trimming removed 10 bases at V and 0 bases at J, with 15 bases between. Per the germline V gene, CDR1 is WSHSY and CDR2 is SAAADI. The CDR3 DNA is TGCGCCACCCGAGCAGGGCCCCTGAACACTGAAGCTTTCTTT. This translates into CATRAGPLNTEAFF.

The CDR3 DNA reads TGTGCCAGCAGTGGAAGGGGGGGGTCCTATAGCAATCAGCCCCAGCATTTT. Translating gives CASSGRGGSYSNQPQHF. The genes are TRBV6-1 and TRBJ1-5; D might be TRBD1 (6 bases). Trimming removed 4 bases at V and 0 bases at J, with 16 bases between. CDR3 length: 17 residues. CDR1 is MNHNS, CDR2 SASEGT, per germline.

This chain uses TRBV7-2 with TRBJ2-1, with TRBD2 matching 7 bases. This CDR3 region has 16 residues. Germline CDR1 and CDR2: SGHTA and FQGNSA. J was trimmed by 3 bases and V by 5 bases; bases with no gene match: 10. Written as DNA, the CDR3 is TGTGCCAGCAGCCCCGGGACTAAGGCTTTCTACAATGAGCAGTTCTTC. This encodes CASSPGTKAFYNEQFF.

The chain has TRBV12-3 or TRBV12-4 and TRBJ2-4, with 7 bases lining up with TRBD1. V shed 6 bases and J 7 bases; nucleotides not matched to a gene: 3. The CDR3 spans 12 residues. DNA of the CDR3: TGTGCCAGCAGACAGGGGCCCAACATTCAGTACTTC. Translated, it gives CASRQGPNIQYF.

CDR3 sequence (DNA): TGTGCCAGCAGGGCTGGGCCCAGAACCTACGAGCAGTACTTC. It is translated as CASRAGPRTYEQYF. The chain employs TRBV6-5 and TRBJ2-7; no clear D gene. This CDR3 has 14 residues. CDR1 is MNHEY, CDR2 SVGAGI, per germline. The ends were cut back, 6 bases at V and 2 bases at J, with 14 bases in the middle.

The chain joins TRBV5-1 to TRBJ1-1, with D possibly being TRBD1 (5 bases). This CDR3 is 16 amino acids long. The germline V and J ends were trimmed by 4 bases and 0 bases, with 16 bases remaining between them. The V gene's germline CDR1 is SGHRS and CDR2 YFSETQ. This chain's CDR3 is CASSQQAGIMNTEAFF. CDR3 nucleotide sequence: TGCGCCAGCAGCCAACAGGCAGGGATCATGAACACTGAAGCTTTCTTT.

J is TRBJ2-7 and V is TRBV7-2; TRBD2 matches 9 bases. CDR3 length equals 15 residues. Germline V CDR1 and CDR2: SGHTA, FQGNSA. J was trimmed by 2 bases and V by 5 bases; bases with no gene match: 7. Here the CDR3 DNA reads TGTGCCAGCAGCCTTAGCGGGGGTGCCGCCTACGAGCAGTACTTC. Translated, it gives CASSLSGGAAYEQYF. The full variable domain, with the rest looked up from reference TRBV7-2 and TRBJ2-7, is GAGVSQSPSNKVTEKGKDVELRCDPISGHTALYWYRQSLGQGLEFLIYFQGNSAPDKSGLPSDRFSAERTGGSVSTLTIQRTQQEDSAVYLCASSLSGGAAYEQYFGPGTRLTVT.